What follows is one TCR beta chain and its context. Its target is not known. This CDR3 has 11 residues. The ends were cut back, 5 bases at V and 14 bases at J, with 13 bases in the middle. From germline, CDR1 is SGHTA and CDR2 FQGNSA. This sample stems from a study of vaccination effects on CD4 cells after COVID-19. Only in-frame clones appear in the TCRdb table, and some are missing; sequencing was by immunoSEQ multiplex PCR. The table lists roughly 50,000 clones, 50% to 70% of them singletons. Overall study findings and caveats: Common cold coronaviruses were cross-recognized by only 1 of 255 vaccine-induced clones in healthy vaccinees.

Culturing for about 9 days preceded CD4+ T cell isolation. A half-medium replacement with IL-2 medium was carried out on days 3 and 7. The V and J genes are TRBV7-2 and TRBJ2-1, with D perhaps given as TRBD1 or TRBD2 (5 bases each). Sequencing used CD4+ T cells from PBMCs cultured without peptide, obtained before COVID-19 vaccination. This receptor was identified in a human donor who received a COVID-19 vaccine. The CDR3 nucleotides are TGTGCCAGCAGCCCCGGGACGGGGAAGTTCTTC. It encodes CASSPGTGKFF.